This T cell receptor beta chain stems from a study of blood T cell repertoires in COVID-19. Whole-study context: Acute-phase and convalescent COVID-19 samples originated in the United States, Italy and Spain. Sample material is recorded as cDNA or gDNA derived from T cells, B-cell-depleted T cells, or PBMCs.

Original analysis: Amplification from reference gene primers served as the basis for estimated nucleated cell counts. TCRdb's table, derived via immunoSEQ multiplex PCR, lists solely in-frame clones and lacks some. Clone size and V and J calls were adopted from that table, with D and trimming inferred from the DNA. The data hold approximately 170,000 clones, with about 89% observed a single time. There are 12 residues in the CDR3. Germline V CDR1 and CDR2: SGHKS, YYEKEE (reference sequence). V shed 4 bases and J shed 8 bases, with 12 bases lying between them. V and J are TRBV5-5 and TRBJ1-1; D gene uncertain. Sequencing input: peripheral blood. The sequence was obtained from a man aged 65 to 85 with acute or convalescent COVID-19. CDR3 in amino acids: CASSARAREAFF. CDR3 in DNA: TGTGCCAGCAGCGCGAGGGCGCGGGAAGCTTTCTTT.